Here is one T cell receptor beta chain with its context. The target antigen is unknown. These data belong to a study of human T cells and chemical hapten exposure. Study-level points and caveats: Clustering by CDR3 similarity yielded significantly more large clusters from expanded TCRs than controls. No shift was seen in TCRs above 1 in 1000 frequency with DPC sensitization. PT1 expanded TCR numbers tracked positively with patch test score.

Via MiXCR, TCRdb re-called the RACE reads, giving one row per CDR3 protein. The sample consists of about 93,000 distinct CDR3 sequences, 6.5% to 10% of them appearing once. As for time point: pre-sensitization, week 0. Treatment given: therapeutic diphenylcyclopropenone sensitization with weekly scalp DPC. Sequenced material: whole blood, taken in connection with sensitization to the hapten diphenylcyclopropenone (DPC). The receptor was isolated from a man aged 35-49 years with alopecia areata. Some clones in this sample may be carry-over from other donors' samples.

This CDR3 reads CASRPGTYGYTF. CDR3 coding DNA: TGTGCCAGCAGACCCGGGACTTATGGCTACACCTTC. This chain links TRBV12-3 or TRBV12-4 with TRBJ1-2; maybe TRBD1 (5 bases). The V end was cut by 6 bases, the J end by 5 bases, with 10 bases between. There are 12 residues in the CDR3.